One sample yielded the 6 T cell receptor beta chains listed below, sequenced in a study of a mutant IDH1 vaccine in newly diagnosed glioma. The time point is: week 35, safety follow-up. Vaccination comprised doses that each held 300 ug of mutant IDH1 20-mer peptide, plus topical imiquimod. Some clones are missing from TCRdb's copy, which holds only in-frame ones; the method was immunoSEQ multiplex PCR. The table shows some 48,000 clones, with about 82% occurring only once. These receptors' targets are unknown. The sequencing here drew on PBMCs, taken from a glioma patient whose treatment included an IDH1 peptide vaccine. All receptors derive from a man aged 40-49 years with glioma.

This clone was counted a single time. This sequence joins TRBV11-2 and TRBJ1-2; D not certain. Germline V gene lookup returns CDR1 SGHAT and CDR2 FQNNGV. Trimming took off 1 base at V and 8 bases at J, with 8 bases between the two ends. The CDR3 is made up of 12 amino acids. The CDR3 coding sequence is TGTGCCAGCAGCTTAGCCAACTCAGGCTACACCTTC. This sequence encodes CASSLANSGYTF.

The genes are TRBV28 and TRBJ2-7, with D possibly being TRBD1 (7 bases). CDR1 is MDHEN, CDR2 SYDVKM, per germline. The CDR3 covers 15 residues. Trimming stripped 7 bases from V and 3 bases from J, with 19 bases between. The CDR3 protein is CASTFRGVQYYEQYF. As DNA, the CDR3 is TGTGCCAGCACCTTCAGGGGGGTCCAATACTACGAGCAGTACTTC. The full variable domain, completed using reference TRBV28 and TRBJ2-7, is DVKVTQSSRYLVKRTGEKVFLECVQDMDHENMFWYRQDPGLGLRLIYFSYDVKMKEKGDIPEGYSVSREKKERFSLILESASTNQTSMYLCASTFRGVQYYEQYFGPGTRLTVT.

The count of this clone is one. V gene TRBV5-1 combines with J gene TRBJ1-4, with 8 bases matching TRBD1. Germline loops: CDR1 SGHRS, CDR2 YFSETQ. CDR3 size: 17 residues. The junction had 10 bases not matched to a gene; V was cut back by 4 bases and J by 2 bases. DNA for the CDR3: TGCGCCAGCAGCAGACAGGGGCGCGAGGTTACTAATGAAAAACTGTTTTTT. It translates to CASSRQGREVTNEKLFF. Together with reference TRBV5-1 and TRBJ1-4, the CDR3 gives the full variable domain: KAGVTQTPRYLIKTRGQQVTLSCSPISGHRSVSWYQQTPGQGLQFLFEYFSETQRNKGNFPGRFSGRQFSNSRSEMNVSTLELGDSALYLCASSRQGREVTNEKLFFGSGTQLSVL.

This chain connects TRBV6-5 to TRBJ1-2; 9 bases map to TRBD1. The junction had 3 bases not matched to a gene; V was cut back by 0 bases and J by 4 bases. Per the germline V gene, CDR1 is MNHEY and CDR2 is SVGAGI. The CDR3 loop spans 15 amino acids. CDR3 sequence reads: CASSYSGQGSYGYTF. For the CDR3, the DNA is TGTGCCAGCAGTTACTCGGGACAGGGTAGCTATGGCTACACCTTC.

The CDR3 bases are TGTGCCAGCAGCTGGGACTATAACTATGGCTACACCTTC. It codes for CASSWDYNYGYTF. This chain joins TRBV6-6 and TRBJ1-2, with D possibly matching TRBD1 (5 bases). Germline CDR1 reads MNHNY; CDR2 reads SVGAGI (reference sequence). This CDR3 has 13 amino acids. The V gene lost 6 bases and the J gene lost 1 base, with 9 bases spanning the gap.

In its sample, this clone was seen a few times. The chain combines TRBV19 with TRBJ2-3; 10 bases are a match to TRBD2. V gave up 4 bases and J gave up 0 bases; unmatched junction bases: 4. The CDR3 consists of 16 residues. Germline loops: CDR1 LNHDA, CDR2 SQIVND (reference sequence). The CDR3: CASSTMGLASTDTQYF. The CDR3 region has the DNA TGTGCCAGTAGTACCATGGGACTAGCGAGCACAGATACGCAGTATTTT.